This T cell receptor (beta chain) stems from a study of blood T cell repertoires in COVID-19. Across the whole study: Samples taken during acute and convalescent COVID-19 were collected in the United States, Italy and Spain.

The method was immunoSEQ multiplex PCR; TCRdb's version includes in-frame clones alone and lacks a portion of them. The data hold roughly 520,000 clones, with around nine tenths observed a single time. Trimming cost V 4 bases and J 1 base; bases outside gene matches: 4. CDR1 is SGHRS and CDR2 is YFSETQ in the germline V gene. There are 15 residues in the CDR3. Notes on this clone: Other nucleotide sequences in the sample specify the same CDR3.

The TCR originated in a woman aged 40 to 50 who had recovered from COVID-19. The V gene is TRBV5-1, the J gene TRBJ1-5; 8 bases agree with TRBD1. The sequenced sample consisted of PBMCs or T cells enriched from blood (not recorded which). In DNA form, the CDR3 reads TGCGCCAGCAGCCGAACAGGGGGAAGCAATCAGCCCCAGCATTTT. It codes for CASSRTGGSNQPQHF.